Below are 32 T cell receptor beta chains sequenced from a single sample in a study of blood T cell repertoires in COVID-19. Here immunoSEQ multiplex PCR was the method, and the copy in TCRdb shows in-frame clones only, minus some. The repertoire holds 300,000 to 400,000 clones, with roughly 91% as singletons. The source material was PBMCs or T cells enriched from blood (not recorded which). The source is a woman aged 18-29 years who had recovered from COVID-19.

The rearrangement joins TRBV19 to TRBJ1-2, with no clear D. Trimming pared 4 bases from V and 4 bases from J, leaving 10 bases between. Germline V gene sequence: CDR1 LNHDA, CDR2 SQIVND (reference sequence). This CDR3 has 13 residues. CDR3 bases: TGTGCCAGTAGTACCCCCGCAGTCTATGGCTACACCTTC. Translating it yields CASSTPAVYGYTF. The full variable domain, completed using reference TRBV19 and TRBJ1-2, is DGGITQSPKYLFRKEGQNVTLSCEQNLNHDAMYWYRQDPGQGLRLIYYSQIVNDFQKGDIAEGYSVSREKKESFPLTVTSAQKNPTAFYLCASSTPAVYGYTFGSGTRLTVV.

The CDR3 loop reads CAWAKGYTEAFF. The CDR3 DNA sequence: TGTGCCTGGGCTAAGGGGTACACTGAAGCTTTCTTT. The chain combines TRBV30 with TRBJ1-1; TRBD1 is a possible D gene (5 bases). CDR1 and CDR2 from the germline V gene are GTSNPN and SVGIG (reference sequence). Trimming cost V 5 bases and J 3 bases, with 10 bases left between them. The CDR3 consists of 12 residues.

The J gene is TRBJ2-3, the V gene TRBV10-2; D not resolved. The CDR3 has 15 residues. V lost 3 bases and J lost 0, with 10 bases in between. Germline CDR1 and CDR2: WSHSY and SAAADI. CDR3 coding DNA: TGCGCCAGCAGTGATCAGAGCGTGAGCACAGATACGCAGTATTTT. This codes for CASSDQSVSTDTQYF.

This chain links TRBV11-3 with TRBJ1-3; D is perhaps TRBD1 (5 bases). CDR1 is SGHNT and CDR2 is YENEEA in the germline V gene. The CDR3 length is 14 residues. The V end lost 2 bases, the J end lost 2 bases, and 7 bases lay between the germline ends. The CDR3 DNA follows: TGTGCCAGCAGCTTAAGGGGCCCTGGAAACACCATATATTTT. Translated: CASSLRGPGNTIYF.

The rearrangement joins TRBV9 to TRBJ1-2, with 7 bases fitting TRBD1. V trimming: 9 bases; J trimming: 8 bases; junction bases outside the gene matches: 10. CDR3 size: 12 residues. Looked up from germline, CDR1 is SGDLS and CDR2 is YYNGEE. CDR3 in amino acids: CATKQGPRGYTF. The CDR3 nucleotides read TGTGCCACCAAACAGGGGCCTCGGGGCTACACCTTC. Variable domain in full (rest from reference TRBV9 and TRBJ1-2): DSGVTQTPKHLITATGQRVTLRCSPRSGDLSVYWYQQSLDQGLQFLIQYYNGEERAKGNILERFSAQQFPDLHSELNLSSLELGDSALYFCATKQGPRGYTFGSGTRLTVV.

The CDR3 DNA follows: TGCGCCAGCAGCCAAGACATTGGGCAAGGAGAGACCCAGTACTTC. Protein: CASSQDIGQGETQYF. This chain connects TRBV4-3 to TRBJ2-5; no firm D call. The CDR3 sequence is 15 residues long. Trimming left V 0 bases short and J 4 bases short, with 12 bases between. Germline V gene sequence: CDR1 LGHNA, CDR2 YSLEER.

J is TRBJ2-7 and V is TRBV27; weak D call: TRBD1 (6 bases). The V gene's germline CDR1 is MNHEY and CDR2 SMNVEV (reference sequence). Trimming took 5 bases from V and 6 from J, leaving 17 bases between them. The CDR3 sequence is 14 residues long. CDR3 DNA sequence: TGTGCCAGCAGTCTGACCCGCGTCAGGGGCGAGCAGTACTTC. Translation: CASSLTRVRGEQYF.

The rearrangement joins TRBV7-2 to TRBJ1-3; D is unresolved. The germline V gene encodes CDR1 SGHTA and CDR2 FQGNSA. Trimming removed 1 base at V and 0 bases at J, with 13 bases between. The CDR3 has 17 residues. The CDR3 loop reads CASSLVADSHSGNTIYF. The DNA for the CDR3 is TGTGCCAGCAGCTTAGTGGCGGATTCACACTCTGGAAACACCATATATTTT.

This chain connects TRBV5-1 to TRBJ1-6, with D perhaps TRBD1 (6 bases). Germline V CDR1 and CDR2: SGHRS, YFSETQ. V shed 1 base and J shed 11 bases, with 16 bases lying between them. The CDR3 is 15 residues long. The DNA for the CDR3 is TGCGCCAGCAGCTTGTCGGGCAGGGGTCAGGCACCCCTCCACTTT. It specifies CASSLSGRGQAPLHF.

The V and J genes are TRBV5-1 and TRBJ2-7; the D gene is possibly TRBD1 (6 bases). The CDR3 covers 15 residues. Germline values: CDR1 SGHRS, CDR2 YFSETQ. Trimming removed 3 bases from V and 5 bases from J, with 18 bases in between. The CDR3 DNA reads TGCGCCAGCAGCTCAGGGGTATCAGCGTGGGACGAGCAGTACTTC. Translation: CASSSGVSAWDEQYF.

The chain joins TRBV19 to TRBJ2-1; D is undetermined. Germline CDR1 is LNHDA and CDR2 is SQIVND (reference sequence). V lost 1 base, J lost 3 bases, and 4 bases lay in between. This CDR3 comprises 13 residues. CDR3: CASSIGDYNEQFF. CDR3 coding DNA: TGTGCCAGTAGTATAGGAGACTACAATGAGCAGTTCTTC. Filled out from reference TRBV19 and TRBJ2-1, the complete variable domain reads DGGITQSPKYLFRKEGQNVTLSCEQNLNHDAMYWYRQDPGQGLRLIYYSQIVNDFQKGDIAEGYSVSREKKESFPLTVTSAQKNPTAFYLCASSIGDYNEQFFGPGTRLTVL.

The chain couples TRBV9 to TRBJ2-5; a possible D gene is TRBD2 (6 bases). The V gene lost 3 bases and the J gene lost 3 bases, with 12 bases spanning the gap. Per germline, CDR1 SGDLS and CDR2 YYNGEE. The CDR3 is made up of 14 amino acids. CDR3 nucleotide sequence: TGTGCCAGCAGCGCCGAGCCGGGGGAAGAGACCCAGTACTTC. Its protein product is CASSAEPGEETQYF.

This chain connects TRBV6-2 or TRBV6-3 to TRBJ1-2; D not resolved. V lost 6 bases and J 2 bases, leaving 7 bases between the germline ends. Germline assignment: CDR1 MNHEY and CDR2 SVGEGT. CDR3 length equals 12 residues. The CDR3 sequence is CASSDKNYGYTF. The CDR3 DNA reads as TGTGCCAGCAGCGACAAGAACTATGGCTACACCTTC.

In its sample, this clone was seen once. The rearrangement links TRBV29-1 to TRBJ1-2; D is possibly TRBD1 (6 bases). CDR3 length equals 14 residues. V was pared by 1 base and J by 0 bases, with 9 bases between. From germline, CDR1 is SQVTM and CDR2 ANQGSEA. The CDR3 is CSVEAWTANYGYTF. Written as DNA, the CDR3 is TGCAGCGTTGAAGCGTGGACAGCTAACTATGGCTACACCTTC. The full variable domain, with the rest looked up from reference TRBV29-1 and TRBJ1-2, is SAVISQKPSRDICQRGTSLTIQCQVDSQVTMMFWYRQQPGQSLTLIATANQGSEATYESGFVIDKFPISRPNLTFSTLTVSNMSPEDSSIYLCSVEAWTANYGYTFGSGTRLTVV.

V is TRBV2 and J is TRBJ1-4; possible D gene TRBD1, 5 bases. The V gene lost 3 bases and the J gene lost 7 bases, with 6 bases spanning the gap. The CDR3 totals 12 residues. Germline CDR1 SNHLY, CDR2 FYNNEI. This CDR3 reads CASSDRVEKLFF. For the CDR3, the DNA is TGTGCCAGCAGTGACAGGGTTGAAAAACTGTTTTTT.

The chain combines TRBV27 with TRBJ1-5, with D perhaps matching TRBD1 (5 bases). Trimming took off 5 bases at V and 7 bases at J, with 18 bases between the two ends. Looked up from germline, CDR1 is MNHEY and CDR2 is SMNVEV (reference sequence). This CDR3 contains 15 residues. DNA of the CDR3: TGTGCCAGCAGTCCCATAATTCATAGGGGCCAGCCCCAGCATTTT. It codes for CASSPIIHRGQPQHF.

The chain recombines TRBV7-2 with TRBJ2-7, with TRBD1 matching over 10 bases. Per germline, CDR1 SGHTA and CDR2 FQGNSA. The CDR3 runs 15 residues. Germline trimming cut 2 bases from V and 5 bases from J; bases unmatched to any gene: 6. The CDR3 nucleotides read TGTGCCAGCAGCTTACGTGGACAGGGGGTCAACGAGCAGTACTTC. Protein sequence: CASSLRGQGVNEQYF.

This clone was detected a few times. The DNA of the CDR3 is TGTGCCAGCAGCTTGATGGGGCGAGACCAAGAGACCCAGTACTTC. It is translated as CASSLMGRDQETQYF. The chain has TRBV5-6 and TRBJ2-5; D possibly corresponds to TRBD1 (5 bases). V dropped 1 base and J dropped 0 bases, with 10 bases sitting between them. The CDR3 is 15 amino acids. Germline V lookup: CDR1 SGHDT, CDR2 YYEEEE.

The V gene is TRBV11-2, the J gene TRBJ1-2; the D gene is possibly TRBD1 (6 bases). V was pared by 4 bases and J by 2 bases, with 14 bases between. From germline, CDR1 is SGHAT and CDR2 FQNNGV. The CDR3 covers 15 residues. Written as DNA, the CDR3 is TGTGCCAGCAGCTCGAACAGGGTGTTCAACTATGGCTACACCTTC. It encodes CASSSNRVFNYGYTF.

The rearrangement uses TRBV7-6 and TRBJ1-1; maybe TRBD1 (6 bases). Germline V gene data show CDR1 as SGHVS and CDR2 as FNYEAQ. This CDR3 has 16 residues. Trimming took 5 bases from V and 4 from J, leaving 20 bases between them. CDR3 bases: TGTGCCAGCAGCGCCTTCACAGGGTCTTATTCCACTGAAGCTTTCTTT. Translation: CASSAFTGSYSTEAFF.

The chain uses TRBV9 and TRBJ2-7, with TRBD2 matching 15 bases. Trimming took 4 bases from V and 7 from J; bases not matched to a gene: 6. There are 15 residues in the CDR3. CDR1 SGDLS and CDR2 YYNGEE come from the germline V gene. Written as DNA, the CDR3 is TGTGCCAGCAGCCCCCGGACTAGCGGGGGGGGAGAGCAGTACTTC. Amino acids: CASSPRTSGGGEQYF.

The table lists this clone with a few counts. V gene TRBV5-1 combines with J gene TRBJ1-4; tentative D call: TRBD1 (6 bases). Per germline, CDR1 SGHRS and CDR2 YFSETQ. Trimming stripped 8 bases from V and 3 bases from J, with 14 bases between. The CDR3 sequence is 14 residues long. CDR3 DNA: TGCGCCAGTACCCCGGGACAACCTAATGAAAAACTGTTTTTT. Residues: CASTPGQPNEKLFF.

The chain has TRBV27 and TRBJ1-5; the match to TRBD1 covers 7 bases. Trimming cost V 8 bases and J 3 bases; bases outside gene matches: 4. Germline-derived CDR1 and CDR2 are MNHEY and SMNVEV (reference sequence). CDR3 length: 13 amino acids. The DNA for the CDR3 is TGTGCCAGCTCGGGACAGCCCAATCAGCCCCAGCATTTT. Its protein is CASSGQPNQPQHF.

The chain employs TRBV10-3 and TRBJ1-1, with D perhaps TRBD1 (5 bases). Germline V gene lookup returns CDR1 ENHRY and CDR2 SYGVKD. The CDR3 runs to 13 residues. V lost 10 bases and J 1 base, leaving 13 bases between the germline ends. CDR3 loop: CATKTQGNTEAFF. DNA for the CDR3: TGTGCCACTAAGACGCAGGGGAACACTGAAGCTTTCTTT.

This clone was counted once. The chain employs TRBV19 and TRBJ2-4, with D maybe TRBD1 (6 bases). CDR3 length equals 13 residues. Trimming stripped 8 bases from V and 1 base from J, with 9 bases between. Per germline, CDR1 LNHDA and CDR2 SQIVND (reference sequence). In nucleotides, the CDR3 is TGTGCCAGTGTCACAGGGGCCAAAAACATTCAGTACTTC. Its protein is CASVTGAKNIQYF.

Only a few counts were recorded for this clone. The rearrangement joins TRBV5-4 to TRBJ1-4, with D unclear. V lost 1 base to trimming and J lost 0 bases, with 10 bases between them. CDR3 size: 16 residues. In germline, CDR1 is SGHNT, CDR2 YYREEE (reference sequence). This CDR3 is CASSLQNIATNEKLFF. The DNA for the CDR3 is TGTGCCAGCAGCTTGCAAAACATTGCAACTAATGAAAAACTGTTTTTT.

This chain joins TRBV6-1 and TRBJ1-2; the match to TRBD1 covers 7 bases. Unmatched junction bases numbered 3, after V lost 2 bases and J lost 3 bases. The CDR3 loop spans 14 amino acids. Germline V CDR1 and CDR2: MNHNS, SASEGT. The CDR3 here is CASSEYDRDYGYTF. The CDR3 coding sequence is TGTGCCAGCAGTGAATATGACAGGGACTATGGCTACACCTTC.

The genes are TRBV5-1 and TRBJ2-1; 8 nucleotides match TRBD2. Trimming took 3 bases from V and 7 from J; bases not matched to a gene: 12. Per germline, CDR1 SGHRS and CDR2 YFSETQ. CDR3 length: 16 amino acids. The CDR3 DNA reads TGCGCCAGCAGCTCGAGAGGGCGGGGGGCGATTAATGAGCAGTTCTTC. Translating it yields CASSSRGRGAINEQFF.

To note about this clone: In the same sample, other DNA sequences code for this CDR3. This chain connects TRBV19 to TRBJ1-5; TRBD1 agrees at 8 bases. This CDR3 comprises 13 residues. Germline CDR1 and CDR2: LNHDA and SQIVND (reference sequence). V was clipped by 6 bases and J by 4 bases; unmatched bases: 2. The CDR3 coding sequence is TGTGCCAGTAGCCGGGACAGGAATCAGCCCCAGCATTTT. Amino acid sequence: CASSRDRNQPQHF.

The chain has TRBV24-1 and TRBJ2-7, with 10 bases aligning to TRBD1. With 5 bases clipped from V and 2 bases from J, the junction kept 8 bases outside the gene matches. Germline values: CDR1 KGHDR, CDR2 SFDVKD. This CDR3 comprises 16 residues. CDR3 sequence: CATSGSPGTGAYEQYF. CDR3 coding DNA: TGTGCCACCAGTGGTTCCCCCGGGACAGGGGCCTACGAGCAGTACTTC.

This chain connects TRBV18 to TRBJ1-2; the D gene is possibly TRBD1 (5 bases). V was clipped by 3 bases and J by 5 bases, with 16 bases between them. This CDR3 is built from 15 residues. Germline CDR1 KGHSH, CDR2 LQKENI. The CDR3 sequence is CASSPGHQLGYGYTF. CDR3 sequence (DNA): TGTGCCAGCTCACCCGGACACCAATTGGGTTATGGCTACACCTTC.

The chain has TRBV10-3 and TRBJ2-7, with a weak D call TRBD1 (5 bases). CDR3 length equals 12 residues. Germline V gives CDR1 ENHRY, CDR2 SYGVKD. V lost 6 bases to trimming and J lost 3 bases, with 9 bases between them. CDR3 protein: CAIRDTNYEQYF. As DNA, the CDR3 is TGTGCCATCAGGGACACCAACTACGAGCAGTACTTC.